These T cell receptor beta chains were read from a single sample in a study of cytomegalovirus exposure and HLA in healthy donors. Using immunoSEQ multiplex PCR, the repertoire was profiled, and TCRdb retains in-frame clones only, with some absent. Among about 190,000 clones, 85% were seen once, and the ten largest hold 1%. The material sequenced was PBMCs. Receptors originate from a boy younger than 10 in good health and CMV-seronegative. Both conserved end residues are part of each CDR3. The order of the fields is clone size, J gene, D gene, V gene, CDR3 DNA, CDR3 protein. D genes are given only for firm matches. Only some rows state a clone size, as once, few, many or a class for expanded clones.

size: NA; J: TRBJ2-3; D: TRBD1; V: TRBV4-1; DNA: TGCGCCAGCAGCCCCTGGGACAGGGGCACAGATACGCAGTATTTT; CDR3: CASSPWDRGTDTQYF
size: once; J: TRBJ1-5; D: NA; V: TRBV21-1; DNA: TGTGCCAGCTCGGGACAGGGAGGCAATCAGCCCCAGCATTTT; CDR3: CASSGQGGNQPQHF
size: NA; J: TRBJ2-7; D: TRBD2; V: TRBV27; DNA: TGTGCCAGCAGTCTCAGGACTAGCGGGAGACGATACGAGCAGTACTTC; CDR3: CASSLRTSGRRYEQYF
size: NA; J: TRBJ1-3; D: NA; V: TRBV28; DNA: TGTGCCAGCAACGTACAGGGCGCTGGAAACACCATATATTTT; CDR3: CASNVQGAGNTIYF
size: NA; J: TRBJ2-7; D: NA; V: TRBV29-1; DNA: TGCAGCGTTTCCTATTTGAGCTACAGCTCCTACGAGCAGTACTTC; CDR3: CSVSYLSYSSYEQYF
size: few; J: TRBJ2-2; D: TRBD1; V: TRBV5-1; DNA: TGCGCCAGCAGCTTGGGGGACAGGGGACGGACCGGGGAGCTGTTTTTT; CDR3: CASSLGDRGRTGELFF
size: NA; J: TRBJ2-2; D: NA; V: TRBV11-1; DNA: TGTGCCAGCAGCTTAGTTCAGGGTACCGGGGAGCTGTTTTTT; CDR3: CASSLVQGTGELFF
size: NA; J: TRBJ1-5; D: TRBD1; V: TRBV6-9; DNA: TGTGCCAGCAGTTATCCCTGGGACAGGGAAAATCAGCCCCAGCATTTT; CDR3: CASSYPWDRENQPQHF
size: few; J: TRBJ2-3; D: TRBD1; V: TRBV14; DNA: TGTGCCAGCGACAGGGGCCGAACAGATACGCAGTATTTT; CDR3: CASDRGRTDTQYF
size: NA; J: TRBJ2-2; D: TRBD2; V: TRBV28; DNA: TGTGCCAGCAGTTTAACGGGGGGCACCGGGGAGCTGTTTTTT; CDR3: CASSLTGGTGELFF
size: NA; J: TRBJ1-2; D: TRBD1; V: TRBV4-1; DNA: TGCGCCAGCAGCCAAGCCGGGACAGGGCTTTATGGCTACACCTTC; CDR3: CASSQAGTGLYGYTF
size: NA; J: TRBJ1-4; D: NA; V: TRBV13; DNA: TGTGCCAGCAGCCAGGATCAGGGAGGGTATAATGAAAAACTGTTTTTT; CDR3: CASSQDQGGYNEKLFF
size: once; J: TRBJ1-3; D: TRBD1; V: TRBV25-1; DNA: TGTGCCAGCAGTGCAGGGGGCGGAAACACCATATATTTT; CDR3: CASSAGGGNTIYF
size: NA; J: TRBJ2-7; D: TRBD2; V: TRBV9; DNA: TGTGCCAGCAGCCCCGAAGGGACTAGCGGGAACTCCTACGAGCAGTACTTC; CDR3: CASSPEGTSGNSYEQYF
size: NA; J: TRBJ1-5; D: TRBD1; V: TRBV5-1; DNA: TGCGCCAGCAGCTTGGGACAGGGGAGCAATCAGCCCCAGCATTTT; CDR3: CASSLGQGSNQPQHF
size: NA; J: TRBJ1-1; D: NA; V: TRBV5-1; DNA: TGCGCCAGCAGCGCCTATTGGGAGATCGGGGACACTGAAGCTTTCTTT; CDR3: CASSAYWEIGDTEAFF
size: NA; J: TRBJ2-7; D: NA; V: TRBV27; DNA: TGTGCCAGCAGAGGGAGCGGAATTTATTACGAGCAGTACTTC; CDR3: CASRGSGIYYEQYF
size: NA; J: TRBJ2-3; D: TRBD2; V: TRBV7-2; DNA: TGTGCCAGCAGCTTAGCGGGGGGGACCACAGATACGCAGTATTTT; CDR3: CASSLAGGTTDTQYF
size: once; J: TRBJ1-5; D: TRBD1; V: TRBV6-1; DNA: TGTGCCAGCAGTGTGGGACAGCCGCATCAGCCCCAGCATTTT; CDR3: CASSVGQPHQPQHF
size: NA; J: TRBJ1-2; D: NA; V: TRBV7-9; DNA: TGTGCCAGCAGACAACATGGCTCCGGAGGGCGCTATGGCTACACCTTC; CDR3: CASRQHGSGGRYGYTF
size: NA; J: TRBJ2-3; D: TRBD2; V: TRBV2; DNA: TGTGCCAGAGGTACCACTAGCGGGGGAACCGATACGCAGTATTTT; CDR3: CARGTTSGGTDTQYF
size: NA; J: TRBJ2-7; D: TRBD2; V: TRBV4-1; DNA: TGCGCCAGCAGCAGACGGACTAGCGGGAGACTTGGTGAGCAGTACTTC; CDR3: CASSRRTSGRLGEQYF
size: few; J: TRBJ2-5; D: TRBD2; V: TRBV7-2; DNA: TGTGCCAGCAGCTTAAGGAGCGGGAGGCAAGAGACCCAGTACTTC; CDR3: CASSLRSGRQETQYF
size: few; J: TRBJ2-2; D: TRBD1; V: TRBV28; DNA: TGTGCCAGCAGTCCGACCGGACAGGGGGCCGGGGAGCTGTTTTTT; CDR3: CASSPTGQGAGELFF
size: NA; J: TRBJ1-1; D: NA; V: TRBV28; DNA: TGTGCCAGCAGACCAACAATGAACACTGAAGCTTTCTTT; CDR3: CASRPTMNTEAFF
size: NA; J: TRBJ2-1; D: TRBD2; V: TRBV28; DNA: TGTGCCAGCAGCCCTAGCGGGAGAGGCGACAATGAGCAGTTCTTC; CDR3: CASSPSGRGDNEQFF
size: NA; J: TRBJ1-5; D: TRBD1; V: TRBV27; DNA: TGTGCCAGCAGTCTTCGACAGGGGAGCAATCAGCCCCAGCATTTT; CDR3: CASSLRQGSNQPQHF
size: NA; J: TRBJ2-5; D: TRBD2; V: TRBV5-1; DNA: TGCGCCAGCAGCCTGACTAGCGCGACCCCGAGTGAGACCCAGTACTTC; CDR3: CASSLTSATPSETQYF
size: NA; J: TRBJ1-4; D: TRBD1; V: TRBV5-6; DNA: TGTGCCAGCAGCTCCGGGACAGGGGATGAAAAACTGTTTTTT; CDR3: CASSSGTGDEKLFF
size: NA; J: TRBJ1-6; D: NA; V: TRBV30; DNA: TGTGCCTGGAGTGTAAAGGGGATCTCCTATAATTCACCCCTCCACTTT; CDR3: CAWSVKGISYNSPLHF
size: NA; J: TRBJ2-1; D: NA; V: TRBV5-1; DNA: TGCGCCAGCAGCTTGGTCGTCGCGGCCCCCTACAATGAGCAGTTCTTC; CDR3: CASSLVVAAPYNEQFF